The TCR beta chain under discussion was sequenced for a study of T-cell memory formation after mild COVID-19 (dated by TCRdb to about 2021). About the full investigation: Most TCR sequence clusters were specific to one of the two donors. In a couple of donors, T-cell clones that expanded and contracted after mild COVID-19 were tracked by sequencing TCRalpha and TCRbeta repertoires over time. The cohort comprised two young, previously healthy adult volunteers, one female and one male.

Comment on this clonotype: Its antigen specificity is not known. No base quality values were provided; no much bigger clone lies one nucleotide off.

PBMCs were isolated by Ficoll-Paque density gradient centrifugation. TCRdb records Illumina NovaSeq 6000 as the sequencer. TCRalpha and TCRbeta cDNA libraries were built by 5'RACE with constant-segment primers, adding sample barcodes and unique molecular identifiers. RNA was extracted from every sample with Trizol reagent. Amplification of the libraries took two PCR steps, and the second step added a second sample barcode plus Illumina TruSeq adapters. The libraries were sequenced on an Illumina NovaSeq using 2 x 150 bp paired-end reads. On the authors' methods: Reads were demultiplexed and collapsed into UMI-guided consensus sequences with migec v1.2.7. Using mixcr v2.1.11, UMI consensuses were aligned to TRA and TRB V and J templates and then assembled into clonotypes. A clonotype was counted as expanded or contracted only if both edgeR and NoisET called the change significant, with noise models trained on biological replicates. For edgeR calls, a false discovery rate-adjusted p below 0.01 and a log2 fold-change threshold of 1 were applied. As an exploratory analysis of dynamics, max-normalized trajectories of the 1000 most abundant clonotypes were examined by PCA with hierarchical clustering. Separately sequenced CD4+ and CD8+ repertoires were used to assign a CD4 or CD8 phenotype to each responding clone. In-frame beta chains were kept once TCRdb had trimmed the public reads at Q25 with fastp and called clones with MiXCR. Every entry covers one CDR3 protein and lists the most common genes and DNA from its rows. For this entry, the V and J calls and clone size follow TCRdb and not the study's own pipeline. The sample includes 140,000 or so distinct CDR3 sequences, with 6% to 7% observed a single time. The top ten hold roughly 2.1% of the sample.

According to the germline V gene, CDR1 reads SGHRS and CDR2 reads YFSETQ. The CDR3 sequence holds 15 residues, the cysteine and phenylalanine included. Only the CDR3 region is kept as DNA, spanning 45 bases read in frame from base 1. At the junction V is shortened by 1 base and J by 12 bases, with 20 bases in between. The paper as a whole reports these results and caveats: Clones that contracted from day 15 to 85 showed balanced CD4/CD8 phenotypes, whereas a second wave of clones that expanded from day 15 to 37 leaned towards CD4+. SARS-CoV-2 specificity was not confirmed for the second-wave clones peaking on day 37. Contracting CD4+ clones were located mainly in the CM and EM memory subsets, whereas CD8+ clones were found to be enriched in EMRA. Only a couple of mild cases were covered by the study, and larger cohorts that include severe cases with pre-infection samples were considered necessary. Some responding clones were found in pre-infection memory, which suggests that pre-existing cross-reactive memory T cells took part in the SARS-CoV-2 response.

The chain employs TRBV5-1 and TRBJ2-1; the D segment might be TRBD1 or TRBD2, since each matches 5 bases. Sequences were obtained from PBMCs or a T cell subset sorted from them (not recorded which). The source is an adult woman who had mild COVID-19 (a few samples of this study predate the infection). The sample titles of this study are shuffled in the database, so cell type and time point are left out; the donor was told from shared clones. This receptor has the CDR3 CASSLPIRGLRVQFF. The DNA reads as follows: TGCGCCAGCAGCTTGCCCATCCGGGGCCTAAGGGTGCAGTTCTTC.